One and the same sample provided the 13 T cell receptor beta chains below, sequenced in a study of shared clonotypes between healthy human individuals. The repertoire was sequenced with immunoSEQ multiplex PCR; TCRdb's copy has only in-frame clones and lacks some. Among millions of clones listed, more than 90% were seen once. Sequenced material: naive CD4+ T cells sorted from blood. Subset denoted: CD45RA+ positively selected. These receptors came from a man aged 18 to 35 in good health.

This chain uses TRBV6-1 with TRBJ2-7; no firm D call. The germline CDR1 and CDR2 sequences are MNHNS and SASEGT. Trimming stripped 0 bases from V and 6 bases from J, with 6 bases between. The CDR3 sequence is 12 residues long. The CDR3 is CASSEALPEQYF. In nucleotides, the CDR3 is TGTGCCAGCAGTGAAGCACTCCCCGAGCAGTACTTC.

This clone was detected a few times. CDR3 residues: CAISEPTDTEAFF. CDR3 sequence (DNA): TGTGCCATCAGTGAGCCGACAGACACTGAAGCTTTCTTT. This chain links TRBV10-3 with TRBJ1-1; D is possibly TRBD1 (5 bases). This CDR3 is 13 amino acids long. Germline V lookup: CDR1 ENHRY, CDR2 SYGVKD. V lost 2 bases and J 3 bases, leaving 7 bases between the germline ends.

As regards this clone: The sample contains more than one DNA sequence encoding this CDR3. CDR3 in amino acids: CASRRGEETQYF. CDR3 nucleotide sequence: TGCGCCAGCAGACGAGGGGAAGAGACCCAGTACTTC. The chain recombines TRBV5-1 with TRBJ2-5; the D call may be TRBD1 or TRBD2 (5 bases each). Trimming left V 5 bases short and J 3 bases short, with 8 bases between. Germline loops: CDR1 SGHRS, CDR2 YFSETQ. The CDR3 covers 12 residues.

This clone was counted a single time. Other DNA sequences in this sample translate to the same CDR3. The rearrangement links TRBV5-1 to TRBJ2-5; TRBD2 might be the D (6 bases). The CDR3 has 14 residues. Between the trimmed V and J ends, which lost 0 bases and 1 base, there was a span of 7 bases. The germline gives CDR1 SGHRS, CDR2 YFSETQ. In nucleotides, the CDR3 is TGCGCCAGCAGCTTGGTTAGCGGCCAAGAGACCCAGTACTTC. Protein product: CASSLVSGQETQYF.

For the CDR3, the DNA is TGTGCCTCCTTGGGGCGACCCTACAATGAGCAGTTCTTC. Translating gives CASLGRPYNEQFF. The chain carries TRBV19 and TRBJ2-1; weak D call: TRBD1 (5 bases). Looked up from germline, CDR1 is LNHDA and CDR2 is SQIVND (reference sequence). This CDR3 is 13 amino acids long. Trimming cost V 11 bases and J 2 bases, with 13 bases left between them.

The J gene is TRBJ1-6, the V gene TRBV5-4, with 9 bases identical to TRBD1. The CDR3 is 16 residues long. Trimming cost V 4 bases and J 6 bases; bases outside gene matches: 8. Germline assignment: CDR1 SGHNT and CDR2 YYREEE (reference sequence). The CDR3 coding sequence is TGTGCCAGCAGCGTGGACAGGGGAAAAGTTAATTCACCCCTCCACTTT. This sequence encodes CASSVDRGKVNSPLHF. Together with reference TRBV5-4 and TRBJ1-6, the CDR3 gives the full variable domain: ETGVTQSPTHLIKTRGQQVTLRCSSQSGHNTVSWYQQALGQGPQFIFQYYREEENGRGNFPPRFSGLQFPNYSSELNVNALELDDSALYLCASSVDRGKVNSPLHFGNGTRLTVT.

The chain joins TRBV7-6 to TRBJ2-5; D may correspond to TRBD1 or TRBD2 (5 bases each). Trimming cost V 5 bases and J 2 bases, with 9 bases left between them. This CDR3 is 13 amino acids long. Germline CDR1 is SGHVS and CDR2 is FNYEAQ. CDR3 nucleotides: TGTGCCAGCAGCCGACAGCGGCAAGAGACCCAGTACTTC. Translated, it gives CASSRQRQETQYF.

About this clone: This sample includes further DNA sequences coding for the same CDR3. This chain's CDR3 is CASSLAGTPEAFF. CDR3 sequence (DNA): TGTGCCAGCAGCTTAGCCGGGACCCCTGAAGCTTTCTTT. The V and J genes are TRBV7-2 and TRBJ1-1; D perhaps matches TRBD1 (5 bases). Per the germline V gene, CDR1 is SGHTA and CDR2 is FQGNSA. The ends were cut back, 0 bases at V and 6 bases at J, with 8 bases in the middle. This CDR3 is built from 13 residues.

This chain joins TRBV19 and TRBJ2-5; 7 nucleotides match TRBD1. CDR3 length equals 14 residues. V dropped 4 bases and J dropped 3; count of bases not matched to a gene: 5. In germline, CDR1 is LNHDA, CDR2 SQIVND (reference sequence). CDR3 sequence (DNA): TGTGCCAGTAGTAGGGTGGGGACAGAAGAGACCCAGTACTTC. The encoded protein is CASSRVGTEETQYF.

The chain combines TRBV23-1 with TRBJ2-5; the match to TRBD2 covers 12 bases. TRBV23-1 is an ORF, and what it does is uncertain. Trimming at V came to 0 bases and at J to 5 bases, leaving 7 bases not matched to a gene. The CDR3 consists of 17 residues. CDR3 sequence (DNA): TGCGCCAGCAGTCAATCGAGACTAGCGGGGGAGGGGGAGACCCAGTACTTC. This encodes CASSQSRLAGEGETQYF.

As regards this clone: Other DNA sequences from this sample encode an identical CDR3 as well. The chain recombines TRBV5-1 with TRBJ1-3; perhaps TRBD1 as D (5 bases). CDR3 length equals 15 residues. The germline V gene has CDR1 SGHRS and CDR2 YFSETQ. V dropped 0 bases and J dropped 0 bases, with 7 bases sitting between them. DNA for the CDR3: TGCGCCAGCAGCTTGGAAGGGGTCTCTGGAAACACCATATATTTT. Its translation is CASSLEGVSGNTIYF.

V is TRBV30 and J is TRBJ1-3; no clear D. The CDR3 loop spans 15 amino acids. Trimming cost V 2 bases and J 0 bases, with 11 bases left between them. CDR1 and CDR2 (germline): GTSNPN, SVGIG (reference sequence). The CDR3 DNA is TGTGCCTGGAGTAGGGAGGGTCACTCTGGAAACACCATATATTTT. This gives the protein CAWSREGHSGNTIYF.

This chain connects TRBV11-3 to TRBJ2-3; perhaps TRBD2 as D (6 bases). Between the trimmed V and J ends, which lost 5 bases and 0 bases, there was a span of 18 bases. The CDR3 covers 17 residues. Germline-derived CDR1 and CDR2 are SGHNT and YENEEA. The CDR3 sequence: CASSRRGAGTSTDTQYF. CDR3 nucleotides: TGTGCCAGCAGCCGCCGGGGTGCGGGAACTAGCACAGATACGCAGTATTTT.